This T cell receptor beta chain was captured by sequencing in a study of cytotoxic CD8 clonotypes in ibrutinib-treated CLL. Overall study context: Responses: around 25 partial, 2 complete; after median approximately 67 months, roughly 14 stayed remitted, around 12 progressed.

Clones were read by immunoSEQ multiplex PCR, and TCRdb kept only the in-frame ones, dropping some. The sample holds more than 150,000 clones, over 55% seen once. In its sample, this clone was seen once. Its antigen is not known. The study's findings and limits: Contraction or stability on treatment characterized the public clonotypes, which were uncommon.

The receptor was derived from a human donor with chronic lymphocytic leukemia. This material consisted of PBMCs, taken after 24 months of ibrutinib treatment.

DNA for the CDR3: TGTGCCACCGCTACAGGGTACTACGAGCAGTACTTC. The encoded protein is CATATGYYEQYF. The chain links TRBV15 to TRBJ2-7, with D maybe TRBD1 (6 bases). This CDR3 has 12 amino acids. V was shortened by 8 bases and J by 3 bases, with 11 bases between the two germline ends. The germline V gene has CDR1 LNHNV and CDR2 YYDKDF (reference sequence). Full variable domain (missing parts from reference TRBV15 and TRBJ2-7): DAMVIQNPRYQVTQFGKPVTLSCSQTLNHNVMYWYQQKSSQAPKLLFHYYDKDFNNEADTPDNFQSRRPNTSFCFLDIRSPGLGDTAMYLCATATGYYEQYFGPGTRLTVT.